These 8 T cell receptor beta chains originate from one sample sequenced in a study of cytotoxic CD8 clonotypes in ibrutinib-treated CLL. TCRdb keeps only in-frame clones here, not all; method: immunoSEQ multiplex PCR. The repertoire consists of 9,000 to 13,000 clones, with 75% to 85% occurring once and the leading ten covering roughly a sixth. Here the sequenced sample was PBMCs, taken at disease progression, from a patient treated with ibrutinib. These receptors were collected from a human donor with chronic lymphocytic leukemia.

A single count supports this clone. The chain has TRBV4-2 and TRBJ1-2; tentative D call: TRBD1 (5 bases). The V gene's germline CDR1 is LGHNA and CDR2 YNFKEQ. The CDR3 length is 14 residues. Trimming removed 4 bases at V and 4 bases at J, with 13 bases between. Here the CDR3 DNA reads TGTGCCAGCAGCCCAGGAGGGGAGGTCTATGGCTACACCTTC. Translation: CASSPGGEVYGYTF.

The chain links TRBV30 to TRBJ1-1; 7 bases match TRBD1. The germline V gene encodes CDR1 GTSNPN and CDR2 SVGIG (reference sequence). V shed 0 bases and J 1 base; nucleotides not matched to a gene: 5. The CDR3 spans 15 residues. CDR3 nucleotide sequence: TGTGCCTGGAGTGTACGGACAGGTTGGAACACTGAAGCTTTCTTT. Protein sequence: CAWSVRTGWNTEAFF.

This clone came up once. This CDR3 reads CAISAGLAISYEQYF. The CDR3 DNA sequence: TGTGCCATCAGCGCGGGACTAGCGATTTCCTACGAGCAGTACTTC. The J gene is TRBJ2-7, the V gene TRBV10-3; 10 bases map to TRBD2. Per germline, CDR1 ENHRY and CDR2 SYGVKD. This CDR3 spans 15 amino acids. V was clipped by 6 bases and J by 1 base; unmatched bases: 6.

V and J are TRBV28 and TRBJ1-1; D ambiguous. From germline, CDR1 is MDHEN and CDR2 SYDVKM. The length of the CDR3 is 13 residues. V was trimmed by 5 bases and J by 11 bases, leaving 18 bases between them. The CDR3 coding sequence is TGTGCCAGCAGTCCAGGTGGTTGGTCTCGGGCTTTCTTT. It encodes CASSPGGWSRAFF.

This chain uses TRBV7-9 with TRBJ2-7; 9 bases fit TRBD2. The CDR3 is 16 amino acids. Germline CDR1 reads SEHNR; CDR2 reads FQNEAQ (reference sequence). After removal of 2 bases from V and 0 bases from J, the junction contained 5 bases not matched to a gene. The CDR3 spells CASSLTSGWSSYEQYF. CDR3 sequence (DNA): TGTGCCAGCAGCTTAACTAGCGGGTGGAGCTCCTACGAGCAGTACTTC.

The chain uses TRBV7-1 and TRBJ2-1, with D perhaps given as TRBD1 or TRBD2 (6 bases each). TRBV7-1 is placed among ORFs of uncertain function. The CDR3 runs 15 residues. The V gene lost 4 bases and the J gene lost 6 bases, with 16 bases spanning the gap. CDR3 coding DNA: TGTGCCAGCAGCTTAAACGGGGGCCAGTTCAATGAGCAGTTCTTC. Residues: CASSLNGGQFNEQFF.

The chain couples TRBV14 to TRBJ2-7, with D perhaps TRBD1 (6 bases). Between the trimmed V and J ends, which lost 4 bases and 3 bases, there was a span of 19 bases. CDR3 length: 16 amino acids. Germline-derived CDR1 and CDR2 are SGHDN and FVKESK. In DNA, the CDR3 is TGTGCCAGCAGCCGGTATGTGAGGGGGAGCTACTACGAGCAGTACTTC. It translates to CASSRYVRGSYYEQYF.

V gene TRBV30 combines with J gene TRBJ2-5; 10 bases agree with TRBD2. The germline V gene has CDR1 GTSNPN and CDR2 SVGIG (reference sequence). There are 14 residues in the CDR3. Trimming removed 4 bases from V and 5 bases from J; junction bases left unmatched: 7. The CDR3 coding sequence is TGTGCCTGGACGGGGACAGCGGGGGGGGAGACCCAGTACTTC. Translation gives CAWTGTAGGETQYF.